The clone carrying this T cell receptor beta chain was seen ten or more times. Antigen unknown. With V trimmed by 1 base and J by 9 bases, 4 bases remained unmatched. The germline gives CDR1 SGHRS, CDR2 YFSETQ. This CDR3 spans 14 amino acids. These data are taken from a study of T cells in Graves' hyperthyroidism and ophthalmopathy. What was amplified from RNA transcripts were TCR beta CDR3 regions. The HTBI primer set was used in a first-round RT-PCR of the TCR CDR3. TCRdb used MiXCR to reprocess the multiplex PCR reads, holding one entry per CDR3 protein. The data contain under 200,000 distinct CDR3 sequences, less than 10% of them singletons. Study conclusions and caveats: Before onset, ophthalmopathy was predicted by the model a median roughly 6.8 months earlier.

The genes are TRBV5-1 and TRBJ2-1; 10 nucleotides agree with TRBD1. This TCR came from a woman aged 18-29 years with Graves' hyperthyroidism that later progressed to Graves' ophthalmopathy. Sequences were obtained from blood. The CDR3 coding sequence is TGCGCCAGCAGCTTGCGACAGGGGGCGGGTGAGCAGTTCTTC. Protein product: CASSLRQGAGEQFF. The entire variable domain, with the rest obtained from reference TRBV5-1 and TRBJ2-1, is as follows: KAGVTQTPRYLIKTRGQQVTLSCSPISGHRSVSWYQQTPGQGLQFLFEYFSETQRNKGNFPGRFSGRQFSNSRSEMNVSTLELGDSALYLCASSLRQGAGEQFFGPGTRLTVL.